The 20 T cell receptor beta chains in this list originate from one sample, sequenced in a study of T cells in narcolepsy. The data were produced by immunoSEQ multiplex PCR, yet TCRdb's version contains in-frame clones alone and is incomplete. Of around 35,000 clones listed, roughly 88% are singletons. Source material: CD45RA- memory CD4+ T cells from PBMCs. Source of these receptors: a human donor with narcolepsy.

This chain connects TRBV14 to TRBJ1-1; perhaps TRBD1 as D (5 bases). The germline V gene has CDR1 SGHDN and CDR2 FVKESK. Trimming cost V 0 bases and J 3 bases, with 14 bases left between them. The CDR3 is made up of 16 amino acids. The CDR3 loop is CASSQDVGQVYTEAFF. DNA for the CDR3: TGTGCCAGCAGCCAAGATGTGGGGCAGGTGTACACTGAAGCTTTCTTT. The full variable domain, completed using reference TRBV14 and TRBJ1-1, is EAGVTQFPSHSVIEKGQTVTLRCDPISGHDNLYWYRRVMGKEIKFLLHFVKESKQDESGMPNNRFLAERTGGTYSTLKVQPAELEDSGVYFCASSQDVGQVYTEAFFGQGTRLTVV.

The CDR3 here is CASSLETSGSQETQYF. In DNA, the CDR3 is TGTGCCAGCAGCTTAGAGACTAGCGGGAGCCAAGAGACCCAGTACTTC. The V call is TRBV7-6, the J call TRBJ2-5; 12 bases align to TRBD2. J gave up 1 base and V 1 base, and 1 base lay outside the gene matches. The CDR3 runs to 16 residues. Germline lookup yields CDR1 SGHVS and CDR2 FNYEAQ.

The V call is TRBV23-1, the J call TRBJ1-2; D is unresolved. TRBV23-1 is designated an ORF whose function remains uncertain. V lost 0 bases, J lost 3 bases, and 8 bases lay in between. This CDR3 has 14 amino acids. The CDR3 sequence: CASSQSKVDYGYTF. The CDR3 DNA sequence: TGCGCCAGCAGTCAATCCAAGGTGGACTATGGCTACACCTTC.

The chain combines TRBV27 with TRBJ1-1; no reliable D call. Germline CDR1 reads MNHEY; CDR2 reads SMNVEV (reference sequence). The CDR3 is 13 residues long. Trimming took off 5 bases at V and 2 bases at J, with 9 bases between the two ends. The DNA for the CDR3 is TGTGCCAGCAGTCTCACGGTAAACACTGAAGCTTTCTTT. Amino acids: CASSLTVNTEAFF.

This rearrangement joins TRBV2 to TRBJ1-6; 7 nucleotides line up with TRBD1. Unmatched junction bases numbered 8, after V lost 4 bases and J lost 8 bases. This CDR3 comprises 15 residues. The germline V gene has CDR1 SNHLY and CDR2 FYNNEI. Here the CDR3 reads CASSVEGGADSPLHF. The CDR3 DNA is TGTGCCAGCAGTGTGGAAGGGGGCGCGGATTCACCCCTCCACTTT.

The chain uses TRBV10-3 and TRBJ1-4; the match to TRBD1 covers 10 bases. The CDR3 contains 19 residues. Per the germline V gene, CDR1 is ENHRY and CDR2 is SYGVKD. V lost 3 bases, J lost 3 bases, and 13 bases stayed unmatched. CDR3 in amino acids: CAISDPDRGRGSPNEKLFF. The CDR3, as DNA: TGTGCCATCAGTGACCCCGACAGGGGGCGAGGTAGTCCTAATGAAAAACTGTTTTTT.

Comment on this clone: Compared with germline, one end of the junction differs, possibly owing to a read error. The chain carries TRBV5-1 and TRBJ1-1, with no clear D. CDR1 and CDR2 (germline): SGHRS, YFSETQ. The CDR3 runs to 13 residues. The CDR3 sequence: CASSPFSGTEAFF. CDR3 DNA sequence: TGTGCCAGCAGCCCCTTCTCTGGTACTGAAGCTTTCTTT.

This sequence joins TRBV19 and TRBJ2-5, with D uncertain. CDR1 and CDR2 from the germline V gene are LNHDA and SQIVND (reference sequence). Trimming shortened V by 3 bases and J by 7 bases, and 9 bases separated the two germline ends. This CDR3 has 12 residues. This CDR3 reads CASSIHLGTQYF. In DNA, the CDR3 is TGTGCCAGTAGTATTCACCTAGGGACCCAGTACTTC. Supplemented by reference TRBV19 and TRBJ2-5, the full variable domain reads DGGITQSPKYLFRKEGQNVTLSCEQNLNHDAMYWYRQDPGQGLRLIYYSQIVNDFQKGDIAEGYSVSREKKESFPLTVTSAQKNPTAFYLCASSIHLGTQYFGPGTRLLVL.

This clone has a handful of counts. The chain joins TRBV5-4 to TRBJ2-2; no clear D. Germline CDR1 is SGHNT and CDR2 is YYREEE (reference sequence). V lost 4 bases and J 8 bases, leaving 9 bases between the germline ends. This CDR3 comprises 12 residues. The chain's CDR3 is CASSRTAGELFF. In DNA form, the CDR3 reads TGTGCCAGCAGCCGAACGGCGGGGGAGCTGTTTTTT.

On this clone itself: At one end the junction does not follow the germline gene, possibly because of a read error. The sample holds other DNA sequences that translate to the same CDR3. The chain uses TRBV2 and TRBJ1-5; a weak D match, TRBD1 (6 bases). From germline, CDR1 is SNHLY and CDR2 FYNNEI. CDR3 length: 17 amino acids. The CDR3 protein is CARSEEGGGGSNQPQHF. The CDR3 DNA is TGTGCCCGCAGTGAAGAGGGGGGCGGGGGGAGCAATCAGCCCCAGCATTTT. Full variable domain (rest looked up from reference TRBV2 and TRBJ1-5): EPEVTQTPSHQVTQMGQEVILRCVPISNHLYFYWYRQILGQKVEFLVSFYNNEISEKSEIFDDQFSVERPDGSNFTLKIRSTKLEDSAMYFCARSEEGGGGSNQPQHFGDGTRLSIL.

In its sample, this clone was seen once. The rearrangement uses TRBV6-1 and TRBJ1-1; D is ambiguous. The CDR3 totals 14 residues. Between the trimmed V and J ends, which lost 6 bases and 5 bases, there was a span of 16 bases. Germline V CDR1 and CDR2: MNHNS, SASEGT. The DNA for the CDR3 is TGTGCCAGCAGATCGCCGGGCGATGGGACTGAAGCTTTCTTT. Amino acid sequence: CASRSPGDGTEAFF.

The V and J genes are TRBV7-9 and TRBJ1-2; D remains ambiguous. Looked up from germline, CDR1 is SEHNR and CDR2 is FQNEAQ (reference sequence). V lost 1 base, J lost 7 bases, and 7 bases lay in between. This CDR3 has 12 residues. CDR3 region: CASSLGGGGYTF. CDR3 coding DNA: TGTGCCAGCAGCTTAGGAGGAGGTGGCTACACCTTC.

The chain couples TRBV5-1 to TRBJ2-3, with 14 bases lining up with TRBD2. This CDR3 has 16 amino acids. Per the germline V gene, CDR1 is SGHRS and CDR2 is YFSETQ. The junction had 8 bases not matched to a gene; V was cut back by 5 bases and J by 6 bases. CDR3: CASSSGTSGSVDTQYF. The CDR3 nucleotides read TGCGCCAGCAGTTCGGGGACTAGCGGGAGTGTGGATACGCAGTATTTT.

This sequence joins TRBV4-1 and TRBJ1-2, with D uncertain. The germline V gene encodes CDR1 MGHRA and CDR2 YSYEKL. The CDR3 is 16 amino acids. Trimming shortened V by 4 bases and J by 0 bases, and 15 bases separated the two germline ends. In DNA form, the CDR3 reads TGCGCCAGCAGCCCGCTAGGGCTAGGAGCTAACTATGGCTACACCTTC. This encodes CASSPLGLGANYGYTF.

A few counts support this clone. The gene calls are TRBV14 and TRBJ1-2; D possibly corresponds to TRBD1 (6 bases). CDR3 size: 15 residues. Germline CDR1 is SGHDN and CDR2 is FVKESK. V was cut by 5 bases and J by 7 bases, with 20 bases left in between. CDR3 DNA sequence: TGTGCCAGCAGCAGGGATCTACGTCCCAGGGGTGGCTACACCTTC. Translating it yields CASSRDLRPRGGYTF.

The chain uses TRBV14 and TRBJ2-5, with 12 bases aligning to TRBD1. The CDR3 totals 17 residues. Germline lookup yields CDR1 SGHDN and CDR2 FVKESK. V trimming: 4 bases; J trimming: 1 base; junction bases outside the gene matches: 7. This chain's CDR3 is CASSLPGQGAGQETQYF. CDR3 bases: TGTGCCAGCAGCCTACCGGGACAGGGGGCGGGCCAAGAGACCCAGTACTTC.

The chain combines TRBV4-3 with TRBJ1-4, with TRBD1 matching 8 bases. V lost 0 bases and J lost 7; bases outside the gene matches: 7. Germline values: CDR1 LGHNA, CDR2 YSLEER. CDR3 length: 16 residues. CDR3 residues: CASSQDLTGVGEKLFF. CDR3 coding DNA: TGCGCCAGCAGCCAAGATTTGACAGGGGTTGGTGAAAAACTGTTTTTT.

This clone was recorded only once. The V and J genes are TRBV2 and TRBJ2-6, with D tentatively TRBD1 (6 bases). This CDR3 has 14 residues. The V gene's germline CDR1 is SNHLY and CDR2 FYNNEI. Trimming shortened V by 6 bases and J by 5 bases, and 11 bases separated the two germline ends. The DNA for the CDR3 is TGTGCCAGCAGCAACCGGGACAGGGCCAACGTCCTGACTTTC. Its protein product is CASSNRDRANVLTF.

This clone has only one observation. The chain employs TRBV6-5 and TRBJ1-1, with 7 bases identical to TRBD1. J gave up 1 base and V 3 bases, and 5 bases lay outside the gene matches. This CDR3 comprises 15 residues. CDR1 is MNHEY, CDR2 SVGAGI, per germline. CDR3 in DNA: TGTGCCAGCAGTTATGGCAGGGGGACGAACACTGAAGCTTTCTTT. Translation: CASSYGRGTNTEAFF.

The chain combines TRBV19 with TRBJ1-1, with a tentative D call TRBD1 (6 bases). This CDR3 contains 13 residues. The germline CDR1 and CDR2 sequences are LNHDA and SQIVND (reference sequence). Trimming pared 5 bases from V and 4 bases from J, leaving 11 bases between. In nucleotides, the CDR3 is TGTGCCAGTAGTCCCCAGGGGTTCACTGAAGCTTTCTTT. Protein: CASSPQGFTEAFF.